This T cell receptor beta chain came from a study of cytomegalovirus exposure and HLA in healthy donors. Study observations and caveats: In a later analysis, a genetic analysis reported fewer productive-TCR N-insertions in an Asian-associated ancestry cluster than the cohort average. Among immune exposure information, only CMV serostatus was available. Listed as cytomegalovirus-associated were about 160 TCR beta chains.

On this clone: The antigen remains undetermined.

Though probably carrying unrecorded immune exposures, donors were nominally healthy at sampling. The PCR ran on 60 Vbeta and 13 Jbeta primers. The data were produced by immunoSEQ multiplex PCR, yet TCRdb's version contains in-frame clones alone and is incomplete. This table holds 140,000 or so clones, about 80% found once. The clonotype originates from a man in his forties or fifties in good health and CMV-seronegative. Sequencing used PBMCs.

CDR3 region: CASSLASTATNEKLFF. The DNA of the CDR3 is TGTGCCAGCAGCCTCGCGTCGACAGCAACTAATGAAAAACTGTTTTTT. V gene TRBV7-9 combines with J gene TRBJ1-4, with D perhaps matching TRBD1 (5 bases). The V end was cut by 5 bases, the J end by 0 bases, with 13 bases between. The CDR3 extends over 16 amino acids. Germline-derived CDR1 and CDR2 are SEHNR and FQNEAQ (reference sequence).